The rows below give T cell receptor beta chains drawn from one sample of a study of cytomegalovirus exposure and HLA in healthy donors. The assay was immunoSEQ multiplex PCR, and TCRdb's table has in-frame clones only and misses some. This sample has 95,000 to 130,000 clones, with roughly 9.9% found just once. Sequences were obtained from PBMCs. The source of these receptors is a man aged 25-45 years in good health and CMV-seronegative. CDR3s include the opening cysteine and the closing phenylalanine or tryptophan. The D gene is left open where the match is weak. Clone sizes are given selectively: once, few, many, or a class where the clone is expanded.

D,size,V,J,CDR3,DNA
NA,NA,TRBV6-5,TRBJ1-2,CASSYDRVYGYTF,TGTGCCAGCAGTTACGACAGAGTATATGGCTACACCTTC
TRBD1,NA,TRBV5-1,TRBJ1-1,CASSPLTGGTEAFF,TGCGCCAGCAGCCCGTTGACAGGGGGCACTGAAGCTTTCTTT
TRBD1,NA,TRBV10-3,TRBJ2-7,CAISETTGGQGQYF,TGTGCCATCAGTGAGACGACAGGGGGCCAGGGGCAGTACTTC
TRBD1,NA,TRBV10-1,TRBJ2-1,CASSPQGADEQFF,TGCGCCAGCAGTCCACAGGGGGCCGATGAGCAGTTCTTC
NA,few,TRBV5-4,TRBJ2-6,CASSPGHSGANVLTF,TGTGCCAGCAGCCCAGGGCACTCTGGGGCCAACGTCCTGACTTTC
TRBD1,few,TRBV5-1,TRBJ2-1,CASSLATTGTSEQFF,TGCGCCAGCAGCTTGGCAACGACAGGGACAAGTGAGCAGTTCTTC
NA,few,TRBV27,TRBJ1-1,CASSITGRATNTEAFF,TGTGCCAGCAGTATAACAGGGAGGGCGACGAACACTGAAGCTTTCTTT
TRBD1,few,TRBV2,TRBJ2-7,CASRRGQGGYEQYF,TGTGCCAGCAGGCGGGGACAGGGCGGCTACGAGCAGTACTTC
NA,few,TRBV11-2,TRBJ2-5,CASSLLGPQKGETQYF,TGTGCCAGCAGCTTGCTTGGACCACAAAAGGGGGAGACCCAGTACTTC
TRBD1,NA,TRBV10-3,TRBJ2-1,CAISESTKTGGVEQFF,TGTGCCATCAGTGAGTCGACAAAAACAGGGGGAGTTGAGCAGTTCTTC